Listed below are T cell receptor beta chains from one sample, sequenced in a study of T cells after yellow fever vaccination. Via MiXCR, TCRdb re-called the 5' RACE reads, giving one row per CDR3 protein. Of 500,000 to 650,000 distinct CDR3 sequences listed, roughly an eighth were seen once; the top ten hold under 15%. The input for sequencing was PBMCs, taken on the day of the yellow fever booster vaccination. These TCRs come from a man under 40 who received the YFV17D yellow fever vaccine. The CDR3 runs from the conserved cysteine through the conserved F or W. The order of the fields is CDR3 DNA, CDR3 protein, J gene, clone size, D gene, V gene. The D gene is left open where the match is weak. Expanded clones are given a class, and other clones once, few, many or no size at all.

CDR3 DNA: TGTGCCAGCAGCCAAGAGGGTAGCGCCAAAAACATTCAGTACTTC; CDR3 protein: CASSQEGSAKNIQYF; J gene: TRBJ2-4; clone size: -; D gene: -; V gene: TRBV3-1
CDR3 DNA: TGCGCCAGCAGCTTCCAGGGATCAGAGACCCAGTACTTC; CDR3 protein: CASSFQGSETQYF; J gene: TRBJ2-5; clone size: many; D gene: -; V gene: TRBV5-1
CDR3 DNA: TGTGCCAGCAGTTCCCAACAATTAGAGACCCAGTACTTC; CDR3 protein: CASSSQQLETQYF; J gene: TRBJ2-5; clone size: many; D gene: -; V gene: TRBV12-3/TRBV12-4
CDR3 DNA: TGTGCCAGCAGTCTAGCGGGAGTTGGATACGAGCAGTACTTC; CDR3 protein: CASSLAGVGYEQYF; J gene: TRBJ2-7; clone size: -; D gene: TRBD2; V gene: TRBV28
CDR3 DNA: TGTGCCATCTCCTTATCCTCAGGGGGCGGTGAGCAGTTCTTC; CDR3 protein: CAISLSSGGGEQFF; J gene: TRBJ2-1; clone size: few; D gene: TRBD1; V gene: TRBV10-3
CDR3 DNA: TGTGCCAGCAGCCCAGACTTTAGGGCCACAGATACGCAGTATTTT; CDR3 protein: CASSPDFRATDTQYF; J gene: TRBJ2-3; clone size: -; D gene: -; V gene: TRBV3-1
CDR3 DNA: TGTGCCAGCTCACGGGCGGGCCCTCACAGTTCAGATACGCAGTATTTT; CDR3 protein: CASSRAGPHSSDTQYF; J gene: TRBJ2-3; clone size: few; D gene: -; V gene: TRBV18
CDR3 DNA: TGTGCCAGCAGTTATTTCAGGGGAAACTACAATGAGCAGTTCTTC; CDR3 protein: CASSYFRGNYNEQFF; J gene: TRBJ2-1; clone size: -; D gene: -; V gene: TRBV6-2/TRBV6-3
CDR3 DNA: TGCGCCAGCACCCTTACTCCGGGACAGGGGACAAGGGAGACCCAGTACTTC; CDR3 protein: CASTLTPGQGTRETQYF; J gene: TRBJ2-5; clone size: few; D gene: TRBD1; V gene: TRBV4-3
CDR3 DNA: TGTGCCAGCAGTACACTACTCCGCGACACTGAAGCTTTCTTT; CDR3 protein: CASSTLLRDTEAFF; J gene: TRBJ1-1; clone size: -; D gene: -; V gene: TRBV12-3/TRBV12-4
CDR3 DNA: TGTGCCAGTAGCCCAAGAATTCCTCAAGAGACCCAGTACTTC; CDR3 protein: CASSPRIPQETQYF; J gene: TRBJ2-5; clone size: few; D gene: -; V gene: TRBV19
CDR3 DNA: TGTGCCAGCAGTCCCCTGGGGGGGTCCTACGAGCAGTACTTC; CDR3 protein: CASSPLGGSYEQYF; J gene: TRBJ2-7; clone size: -; D gene: TRBD2; V gene: TRBV6-1
CDR3 DNA: TGTGCCAGCAGCGTACAAACAGGGGGCGCTTACAATGAGCAGTTCTTC; CDR3 protein: CASSVQTGGAYNEQFF; J gene: TRBJ2-1; clone size: few; D gene: TRBD1; V gene: TRBV7-2
CDR3 DNA: TGCGCCAGCAACCCGACAGGGTATGCCAATCAGCCCCAGCATTTT; CDR3 protein: CASNPTGYANQPQHF; J gene: TRBJ1-5; clone size: -; D gene: TRBD1; V gene: TRBV10-2
CDR3 DNA: TGCGCCAGCAGCCAAGATAGGGGACAGATCTCCTACGAGCAGTACTTC; CDR3 protein: CASSQDRGQISYEQYF; J gene: TRBJ2-7; clone size: -; D gene: TRBD1; V gene: TRBV4-3
CDR3 DNA: TGTGGGGGCGGTAGCTCCTACAATGAGCAGTTCTTC; CDR3 protein: CGGGSSYNEQFF; J gene: TRBJ2-1; clone size: few; D gene: -; V gene: TRBV18
CDR3 DNA: TGTGCCAGCAGCGCCGGACAGGTACTGGGATCACCCCTCCACTTT; CDR3 protein: CASSAGQVLGSPLHF; J gene: TRBJ1-6; clone size: -; D gene: TRBD1; V gene: TRBV9
CDR3 DNA: TGTGCCAGCAGTCCCCGGGATCCAGGACAGGGCCCCTACGAGCAGTACTTC; CDR3 protein: CASSPRDPGQGPYEQYF; J gene: TRBJ2-7; clone size: few; D gene: TRBD1; V gene: TRBV12-3/TRBV12-4
CDR3 DNA: TGTGCCAGCAGCGTAGTGACTAGCGATTACGAGCAGTACTTC; CDR3 protein: CASSVVTSDYEQYF; J gene: TRBJ2-7; clone size: -; D gene: TRBD2; V gene: TRBV9
CDR3 DNA: TGTGCCAGCTCACACATACCAACGGCGGACGCACTTCAAGAGACCCAGTACTTC; CDR3 protein: CASSHIPTADALQETQYF; J gene: TRBJ2-5; clone size: -; D gene: -; V gene: TRBV18
CDR3 DNA: TGTGCCAGTAGTAGAGAGTACTATGGCTACACCTTC; CDR3 protein: CASSREYYGYTF; J gene: TRBJ1-2; clone size: -; D gene: -; V gene: TRBV19
CDR3 DNA: TGTGCCAGCACCGACGGCAGGGGGGCAAAGCGGACTACCTACGAGCAGTACTTC; CDR3 protein: CASTDGRGAKRTTYEQYF; J gene: TRBJ2-7; clone size: few; D gene: -; V gene: TRBV6-2/TRBV6-3
CDR3 DNA: TGTGCCAGCACATTTTCCGGGGAGCTGTTTTTT; CDR3 protein: CASTFSGELFF; J gene: TRBJ2-2; clone size: -; D gene: -; V gene: TRBV28
CDR3 DNA: TGCAGTGCTGTACCGGGACTAGCGGGAGTTCGGAATACGCAGTATTTT; CDR3 protein: CSAVPGLAGVRNTQYF; J gene: TRBJ2-3; clone size: -; D gene: TRBD2; V gene: TRBV20-1
CDR3 DNA: TGCAGCGTTGGACAGGGCGCCGAGCAGTACTTC; CDR3 protein: CSVGQGAEQYF; J gene: TRBJ2-7; clone size: -; D gene: TRBD1; V gene: TRBV29-1
CDR3 DNA: TGTGCCAGCAGTTTGAACGGGGCTCCCTACAATGAGCAGTTCTTC; CDR3 protein: CASSLNGAPYNEQFF; J gene: TRBJ2-1; clone size: -; D gene: -; V gene: TRBV12-3/TRBV12-4
CDR3 DNA: TGTGCCACCGCCCGGGCGCGTGGCAACAATGAGCAGTTCTTC; CDR3 protein: CATARARGNNEQFF; J gene: TRBJ2-1; clone size: few; D gene: -; V gene: TRBV12-3/TRBV12-4
CDR3 DNA: TGTGCCAGCAGCGTGACTGGCTTCACAGATACGCAGTATTTT; CDR3 protein: CASSVTGFTDTQYF; J gene: TRBJ2-3; clone size: few; D gene: -; V gene: TRBV7-3
CDR3 DNA: TGTGCCAGCAGTTTATGGGGGATGATGGACGAGCAGTACTTC; CDR3 protein: CASSLWGMMDEQYF; J gene: TRBJ2-7; clone size: few; D gene: -; V gene: TRBV28